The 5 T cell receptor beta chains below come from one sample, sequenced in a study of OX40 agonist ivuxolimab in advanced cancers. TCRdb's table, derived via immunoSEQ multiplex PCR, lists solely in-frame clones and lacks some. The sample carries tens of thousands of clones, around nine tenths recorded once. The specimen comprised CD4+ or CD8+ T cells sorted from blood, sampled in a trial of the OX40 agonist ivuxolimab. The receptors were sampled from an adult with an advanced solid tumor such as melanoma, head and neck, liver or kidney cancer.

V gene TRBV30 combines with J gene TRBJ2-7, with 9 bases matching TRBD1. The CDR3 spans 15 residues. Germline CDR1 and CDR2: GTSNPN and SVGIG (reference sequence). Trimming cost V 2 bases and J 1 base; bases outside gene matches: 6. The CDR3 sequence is CAWSWKTGGSYEQYF. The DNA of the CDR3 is TGTGCCTGGAGTTGGAAGACAGGGGGATCCTACGAGCAGTACTTC.

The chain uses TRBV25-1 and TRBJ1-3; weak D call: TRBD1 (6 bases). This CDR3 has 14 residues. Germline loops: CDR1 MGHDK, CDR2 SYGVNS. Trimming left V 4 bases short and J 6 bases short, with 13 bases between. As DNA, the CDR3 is TGTGCCAGCAGTGTTGGGGGGGCTACAAACACCATATATTTT. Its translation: CASSVGGATNTIYF.

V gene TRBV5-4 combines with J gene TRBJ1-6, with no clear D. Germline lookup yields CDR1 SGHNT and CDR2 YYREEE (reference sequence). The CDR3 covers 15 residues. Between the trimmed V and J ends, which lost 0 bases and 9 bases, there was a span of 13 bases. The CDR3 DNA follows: TGTGCCAGCAGCTTGGGGGTCCCGGAGTCTTCACCCCTCCACTTT. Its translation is CASSLGVPESSPLHF. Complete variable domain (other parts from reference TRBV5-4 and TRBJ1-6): ETGVTQSPTHLIKTRGQQVTLRCSSQSGHNTVSWYQQALGQGPQFIFQYYREEENGRGNFPPRFSGLQFPNYSSELNVNALELDDSALYLCASSLGVPESSPLHFGNGTRLTVT.

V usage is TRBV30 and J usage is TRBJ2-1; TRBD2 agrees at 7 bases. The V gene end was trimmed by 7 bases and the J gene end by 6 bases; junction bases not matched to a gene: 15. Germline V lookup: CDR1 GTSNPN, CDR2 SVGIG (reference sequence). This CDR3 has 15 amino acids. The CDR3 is CAFHHGLADANEQFF. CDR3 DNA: TGTGCCTTTCACCACGGGCTAGCGGACGCCAATGAGCAGTTCTTC.

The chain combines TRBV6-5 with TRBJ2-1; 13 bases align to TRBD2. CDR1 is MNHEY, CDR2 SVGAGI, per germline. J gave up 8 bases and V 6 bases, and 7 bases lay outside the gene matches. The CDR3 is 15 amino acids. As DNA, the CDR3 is TGTGCCAGCAGCCCACTAGCGGGAGGGCCCTATGAGCAGTTCTTC. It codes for CASSPLAGGPYEQFF.